Presented here are 22 T cell receptor beta chains from one specimen sequenced in a study of control samples from healthy donors and cancer patients (dated by TCRdb to the early 2020s). The library was obtained by the immunoSEQ multiplex PCR assay. Drawn from immuneACCESS, this table holds only the in-frame rearrangements with V and J called that TCRdb kept. Clones are partly lost; checked studies trace under half to an unresolved V gene and leave the rest unexplained. This sample has about 140,000 clones in its table, and 75% to 95% of those were observed once. The top ten constitute 6% to 9% of the sample. The sequenced sample consisted of blood. These receptors were obtained from a man aged 18 to 30 in good health.

The chain uses TRBV19 and TRBJ1-2; D possibly corresponds to TRBD1 (6 bases). This CDR3 is 13 amino acids long. Germline V gene lookup returns CDR1 LNHDA and CDR2 SQIVND (reference sequence). V was trimmed by 2 bases and J by 8 bases, leaving 12 bases between them. CDR3 sequence: CASSISGGWGYTF. The DNA of the CDR3 is TGTGCCAGTAGTATATCCGGGGGCTGGGGCTACACCTTC.

The gene calls are TRBV5-6 and TRBJ2-2; D remains unclear. The V gene lost 3 bases and the J gene lost 5 bases, with 20 bases spanning the gap. The CDR3 extends over 17 amino acids. CDR1 and CDR2 from the germline V gene are SGHDT and YYEEEE. The CDR3 DNA sequence: TGTGCCAGCAGCTCCAAAGGCATCTGGGTTCAAACCGGGGAGCTGTTTTTT. Its protein product is CASSSKGIWVQTGELFF.

The rearrangement links TRBV4-1 to TRBJ1-2; a possible D gene is TRBD1 (5 bases). The germline V gene encodes CDR1 MGHRA and CDR2 YSYEKL. This CDR3 is 15 amino acids long. The V and J ends lost 1 base and 1 base respectively, with 10 bases between them. The CDR3 reads CASSQVDGGNYGYTF. CDR3 sequence (DNA): TGCGCCAGCAGCCAAGTCGACGGGGGTAACTATGGCTACACCTTC.

The chain carries TRBV5-4 and TRBJ2-7; 10 bases fit TRBD1. The CDR3 is 14 amino acids. Unmatched junction bases numbered 4, after V lost 4 bases and J lost 3 bases. Germline assignment: CDR1 SGHNT and CDR2 YYREEE (reference sequence). The CDR3 coding sequence is TGTGCCAGCAGCCTAGGGGACAGGGGCTACGAGCAGTACTTC. This sequence encodes CASSLGDRGYEQYF.

This rearrangement joins TRBV3-1 (or the pseudogene TRBV3-2) to TRBJ1-6; 10 bases agree with TRBD1. J was trimmed by 0 bases and V by 4 bases; bases with no gene match: 3. The CDR3 extends over 17 amino acids. Germline loops: CDR1 LGHDT, CDR2 YNNKEL (reference sequence). The CDR3 region is CASSRTGGSSYNSPLHF. The CDR3 DNA reads TGTGCCAGCAGCCGGACAGGGGGTAGCTCCTATAATTCACCCCTCCACTTT.

This rearrangement joins TRBV9 to TRBJ2-3, with D maybe TRBD2 (5 bases). Per the germline V gene, CDR1 is SGDLS and CDR2 is YYNGEE. CDR3 size: 15 residues. Trimming pared 0 bases from V and 4 bases from J, leaving 12 bases between. The CDR3 coding sequence is TGTGCCAGCAGCGTAGAGGAAACGGAGGCAGATACGCAGTATTTT. This translates into CASSVEETEADTQYF.

The V and J genes are TRBV7-6 and TRBJ2-3; 7 nucleotides line up with TRBD2. The ends lost 5 bases at V and 0 bases at J; junction bases unmatched: 8. Germline V gene data show CDR1 as SGHVS and CDR2 as FNYEAQ. This CDR3 comprises 16 residues. The CDR3 DNA is TGTGCCAGCAGCCGAGGGCTAGCGGAGAGCACAGATACGCAGTATTTT. Translated: CASSRGLAESTDTQYF. Full variable domain (outside the CDR3, taken from reference TRBV7-6 and TRBJ2-3): GAGVSQSPRYKVTKRGQDVALRCDPISGHVSLYWYRQALGQGPEFLTYFNYEAQQDKSGLPNDRFSAERPEGSISTLTIQRTEQRDSAMYRCASSRGLAESTDTQYFGPGTRLTVL.

This rearrangement joins TRBV19 to TRBJ2-1; D gene unclear. Trimming removed 6 bases at V and 9 bases at J, with 18 bases between. Germline CDR1 and CDR2: LNHDA and SQIVND (reference sequence). The CDR3 is 14 amino acids. The CDR3 nucleotides read TGTGCCAGTAGAGGTTGGGGTCTAGGACCTGAGCAGTTCTTC. This sequence encodes CASRGWGLGPEQFF. The variable domain in full, with the rest retrieved from reference TRBV19 and TRBJ2-1, is DGGITQSPKYLFRKEGQNVTLSCEQNLNHDAMYWYRQDPGQGLRLIYYSQIVNDFQKGDIAEGYSVSREKKESFPLTVTSAQKNPTAFYLCASRGWGLGPEQFFGPGTRLTVL.

This chain connects TRBV6-5 to TRBJ2-6, with D possibly TRBD2 on 5 matching bases. Per germline, CDR1 MNHEY and CDR2 SVGAGI. CDR3 length equals 15 residues. V was pared by 6 bases and J by 1 base, with 10 bases between. This CDR3 reads CASRGDGSGANVLTF. DNA of the CDR3: TGTGCCAGCAGGGGAGACGGGTCTGGGGCCAACGTCCTGACTTTC.

This clone was observed a few times. CDR3 amino acids: CASSEGATQPQHF. The DNA of the CDR3 is TGTGCCAGCAGTGAGGGGGCTACTCAGCCCCAGCATTTT. V usage is TRBV13 and J usage is TRBJ1-5, with 7 bases matching TRBD1. With 6 bases clipped from V and 6 bases from J, the junction kept 5 bases outside the gene matches. CDR1 is PRHDT and CDR2 is FYEKMQ in the germline V gene (reference sequence). This CDR3 has 13 residues.

This sequence joins TRBV7-7 and TRBJ2-5; D is perhaps TRBD1 or TRBD2 (5 bases each). Trimming shortened V by 1 base and J by 5 bases, and 17 bases separated the two germline ends. Germline loops: CDR1 SSHAT, CDR2 FNYEAQ (reference sequence). The CDR3 contains 16 residues. In DNA form, the CDR3 reads TGTGCCAGCAGCTTAGGACGAGGGGTGGTTTGGGAGACCCAGTACTTC. It encodes CASSLGRGVVWETQYF.

The chain is built from TRBV5-1 and TRBJ2-3; no reliable D call. The CDR3 consists of 15 residues. Trimming pared 1 base from V and 0 bases from J, leaving 9 bases between. The germline CDR1 and CDR2 sequences are SGHRS and YFSETQ. The CDR3 spells CASSLLASSTDTQYF. Written as DNA, the CDR3 is TGCGCCAGCAGCTTGTTAGCTTCTAGCACAGATACGCAGTATTTT.

The V gene is TRBV19, the J gene TRBJ1-4, with 10 nucleotides matching TRBD1. The V gene's germline CDR1 is LNHDA and CDR2 SQIVND (reference sequence). V shed 4 bases, J shed 3 bases, and the junction held 17 bases outside the gene matches. CDR3 length: 20 amino acids. The CDR3 reads CASSRDRMRTGGPANEKLFF. CDR3 nucleotide sequence: TGTGCCAGTAGTAGAGACCGTATGAGGACAGGGGGTCCTGCTAATGAAAAACTGTTTTTT.

The chain joins TRBV29-1 to TRBJ1-2; 7 nucleotides agree with TRBD1. The CDR3 contains 16 residues. Trimming removed 0 bases from V and 8 bases from J; junction bases left unmatched: 15. Germline-derived CDR1 and CDR2 are SQVTM and ANQGSEA. Written as DNA, the CDR3 is TGCAGCGTTGAAGACCCCCTACAGGGGAAGATTGGAGGCTACACCTTC. Its protein product is CSVEDPLQGKIGGYTF.

This sequence joins TRBV7-6 and TRBJ2-1; tentatively, D is TRBD1 (6 bases). V lost 6 bases and J 8 bases, leaving 11 bases between the germline ends. Germline CDR1 and CDR2: SGHVS and FNYEAQ. CDR3 length: 12 residues. CDR3 nucleotides: TGTGCCAGCAGATCAGGGGCGGATGAGCAGTTCTTC. Residues: CASRSGADEQFF.

V usage is TRBV13 and J usage is TRBJ1-2; D unclear. Germline V gene lookup returns CDR1 PRHDT and CDR2 FYEKMQ (reference sequence). Trimming pared 5 bases from V and 4 bases from J, leaving 8 bases between. The CDR3 loop spans 12 amino acids. CDR3 sequence: CASSLTTYGYTF. The CDR3 DNA reads as TGTGCCAGCAGCCTCACAACCTATGGCTACACCTTC. The complete variable domain, with remaining parts taken from reference TRBV13 and TRBJ1-2, reads AAGVIQSPRHLIKEKRETATLKCYPIPRHDTVYWYQQGPGQDPQFLISFYEKMQSDKGSIPDRFSAQQFSDYHSELNMSSLELGDSALYFCASSLTTYGYTFGSGTRLTVV.

This clone came up once. V usage is TRBV7-9 and J usage is TRBJ1-1; 7 bases align to TRBD1. This CDR3 is 11 amino acids long. CDR1 SEHNR and CDR2 FQNEAQ come from the germline V gene (reference sequence). V lost 5 bases and J lost 11; bases outside the gene matches: 5. The CDR3 region is CASSPGTAAFF. DNA of the CDR3: TGTGCCAGCAGCCCCGGGACAGCGGCTTTCTTT.

V usage is TRBV10-3 and J usage is TRBJ1-1, with 7 bases that match TRBD1. V lost 11 bases, J lost 5 bases, and 14 bases stayed unmatched. The V gene's germline CDR1 is ENHRY and CDR2 SYGVKD. CDR3 length: 14 residues. This CDR3 is CAVGQDTPRTEAFF. The CDR3 nucleotides read TGTGCCGTCGGACAGGATACTCCGAGAACTGAAGCTTTCTTT.

The chain couples TRBV5-1 to TRBJ2-7; D remains unclear. Trimming stripped 4 bases from V and 5 bases from J, with 16 bases between. CDR1 is SGHRS and CDR2 is YFSETQ in the germline V gene. The CDR3 is 14 amino acids. The CDR3 region has the DNA TGCGCCAGCAGCCCAATAACTACGGATGACGAGCAGTACTTC. The encoded protein is CASSPITTDDEQYF. Combining the CDR3 with reference TRBV5-1 and TRBJ2-7 gives the whole variable domain KAGVTQTPRYLIKTRGQQVTLSCSPISGHRSVSWYQQTPGQGLQFLFEYFSETQRNKGNFPGRFSGRQFSNSRSEMNVSTLELGDSALYLCASSPITTDDEQYFGPGTRLTVT.

This clone has only one observation. The V and J genes are TRBV7-9 and TRBJ2-5; TRBD1 matches at 9 bases. V lost 0 bases to trimming and J lost 3 bases; unmatched junction nucleotides: 5. Germline V gives CDR1 SEHNR, CDR2 FQNEAQ (reference sequence). This CDR3 is built from 16 residues. In DNA, the CDR3 is TGTGCCAGCAGCTTAGCCTTACAGGGGGCCGAAGAGACCCAGTACTTC. This gives the protein CASSLALQGAEETQYF.

The J gene is TRBJ1-2, the V gene TRBV2; possible D gene TRBD1, 5 bases. Germline values: CDR1 SNHLY, CDR2 FYNNEI. The CDR3 runs to 15 residues. V lost 3 bases and J 0 bases, leaving 11 bases between the germline ends. The CDR3 sequence: CASSERQLANYGYTF. CDR3 nucleotide sequence: TGTGCCAGCAGTGAGAGACAGCTAGCTAACTATGGCTACACCTTC.

The chain links TRBV29-1 to TRBJ1-1; tentative D call: TRBD1 (6 bases). The germline gives CDR1 SQVTM, CDR2 ANQGSEA. The CDR3 contains 13 residues. The V end was cut by 4 bases, the J end by 4 bases, with 13 bases between. Here the CDR3 reads CSVGKGGGTEAFF. The DNA for the CDR3 is TGCAGCGTTGGGAAAGGGGGGGGCACTGAAGCTTTCTTT.